This T cell receptor (beta chain) was profiled in a study of neurological immune-mediated disorders. The CDR3 is 14 residues long. The V and J ends lost 7 bases and 3 bases, in that order; junction bases with no gene match: 3. Germline V gives CDR1 LNHNV, CDR2 YYDKDF (reference sequence). The study's findings and limits: Phylogenetic grouping assigned the repertoires of 18 of 34 multiple sclerosis patients to a single cluster of related CDR3 sequences. This cluster may be a repertoire-level signature.

This clonotype came up many times. What it binds is not known. Unsorted libraries were generated from 2 million PBMCs held at -80 degrees C. From 15-18 subjects, each sequencing run yielded over 160 million TCR-beta sequences. TCRdb re-analysed the 5' RACE reads in MiXCR, keeping a single row per CDR3 protein. The table includes about 66,000 distinct CDR3 sequences, 3.5% to 5% detected once. The rearrangement links TRBV15 to TRBJ1-4; TRBD1 matches at 9 bases. The source material was PBMCs. This receptor was obtained from a man aged 25-40 years with multiple sclerosis. DNA for the CDR3: TGTGCCACCACCCGGGACAGGGCTAATGAAAAACTGTTTTTT. This encodes CATTRDRANEKLFF. Full variable domain (missing parts from reference TRBV15 and TRBJ1-4): DAMVIQNPRYQVTQFGKPVTLSCSQTLNHNVMYWYQQKSSQAPKLLFHYYDKDFNNEADTPDNFQSRRPNTSFCFLDIRSPGLGDTAMYLCATTRDRANEKLFFGSGTQLSVL.